Reported below is one T cell receptor (beta chain). Germline values: CDR1 LNHNV, CDR2 YYDKDF (reference sequence). The CDR3 is 14 amino acids. Trimming cost V 1 base and J 0 bases, with 4 bases left between them. Random hexamers were used to reverse transcribe roughly 0.5 to 1 ug of RNA. TCRdb redid the calling of the immunoSEQ multiplex PCR reads with MiXCR, one entry per CDR3 protein. The table lists over 100,000 distinct CDR3 sequences, about nine tenths of them singletons. The data are from a study of CD8 T cells in Susac syndrome. This TCR was recovered from a human donor in good health. J is TRBJ1-5 and V is TRBV15; no clear D gene. The sample consisted of CD4+ T cells from PBMCs. CDR3 nucleotides: TGTGCCACCAGCAGAGGTGATAGCAATCAGCCCCAGCATTTT. It specifies CATSRGDSNQPQHF.